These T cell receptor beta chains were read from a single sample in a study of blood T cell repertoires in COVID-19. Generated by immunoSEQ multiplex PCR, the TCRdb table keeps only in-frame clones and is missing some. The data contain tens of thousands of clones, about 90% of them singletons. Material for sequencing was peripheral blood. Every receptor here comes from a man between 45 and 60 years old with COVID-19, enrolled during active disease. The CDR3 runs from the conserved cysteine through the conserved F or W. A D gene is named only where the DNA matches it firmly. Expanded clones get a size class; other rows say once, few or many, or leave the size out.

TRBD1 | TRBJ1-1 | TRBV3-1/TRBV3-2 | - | TGTGCCAGCAGCCAGACAGGGGGGGCCACTGAAGCTTTCTTT | CASSQTGGATEAFF
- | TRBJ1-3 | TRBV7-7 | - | TGTGCCAGCAGCTTACGTCCACTTAGCTCTGGAAACACCATATATTTT | CASSLRPLSSGNTIYF
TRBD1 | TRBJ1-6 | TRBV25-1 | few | TGTGCCAGCAGGACGGGACAGCTTAGGGATTCACCCCTCCACTTT | CASRTGQLRDSPLHF
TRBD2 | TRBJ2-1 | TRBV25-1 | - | TGTGCCAGCAGATATAGCGGGACTGAGCAGTTCTTC | CASRYSGTEQFF
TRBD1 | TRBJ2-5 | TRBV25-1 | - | TGTGCCAGCAGTGGACAGGGGGCTGAGACCCAGTACTTC | CASSGQGAETQYF
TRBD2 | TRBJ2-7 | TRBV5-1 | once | TGCGCCAGCAGCTTAGGACTAGCGGGAGGGCCGTTGGGCGAGCAGTACTTC | CASSLGLAGGPLGEQYF
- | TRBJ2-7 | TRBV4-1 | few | TGCGCCAGCAGCCAAATCCATTCCAACTACGAGCAGTACTTC | CASSQIHSNYEQYF
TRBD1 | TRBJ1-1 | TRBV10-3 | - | TGTGCCATCACCATGACAGGGGGCGCGACTGAAGCTTTCTTT | CAITMTGGATEAFF
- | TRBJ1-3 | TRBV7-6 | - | TGTGCCAGCAGCCCCAGTGGCTCCTCTGGAAACACCATATATTTT | CASSPSGSSGNTIYF
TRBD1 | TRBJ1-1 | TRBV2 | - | TGTGCCAGCAGGAGACAGGGGAGCACTGAAGCTTTCTTT | CASRRQGSTEAFF
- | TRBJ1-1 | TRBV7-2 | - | TGTGCCAGCAGCTTGACAGGTACCCTGAACACTGAAGCTTTCTTT | CASSLTGTLNTEAFF
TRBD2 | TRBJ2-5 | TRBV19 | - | TGTGCCAGTAGTATTGGGCTCCTCGGGAGGGAGACCCAGTACTTC | CASSIGLLGRETQYF
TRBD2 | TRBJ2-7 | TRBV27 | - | TGTGCCAGTAGACTAGCGGGAGGGATGGAGCAGTACTTC | CASRLAGGMEQYF
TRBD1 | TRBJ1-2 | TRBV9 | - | TGTGCCAGCAGCGTAGATGACAGGGGGCACGGCTACACCTTC | CASSVDDRGHGYTF
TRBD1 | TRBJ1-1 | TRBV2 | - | TGTGCCAGCAGGGAAGTAGACAGGGGAAAAGCTTTCTTT | CASREVDRGKAFF
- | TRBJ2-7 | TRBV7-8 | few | TGTGCCAGCGCCGGACCTAGCCACTCCTACGAGCAGTACTTC | CASAGPSHSYEQYF
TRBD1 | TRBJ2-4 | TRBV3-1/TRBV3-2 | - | TGTGCCAGCAGCCAAGTGTTCCGGGACAGAAAAAACATTCAGTACTTC | CASSQVFRDRKNIQYF
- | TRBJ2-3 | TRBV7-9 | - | TGTGCCAGCAGCCCGTTGGCAGGGTCCCGGGACTCCCCGCAGTATTTT | CASSPLAGSRDSPQYF
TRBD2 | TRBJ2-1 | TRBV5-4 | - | TGTGCCAGCAGCTTGGGACTAGCGGGAGGTGTGGATGAGCAGTTCTTC | CASSLGLAGGVDEQFF
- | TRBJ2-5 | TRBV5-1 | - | TGCGCCAGCAGCTTGGCGGGGGGCGAGACCCAGTACTTC | CASSLAGGETQYF
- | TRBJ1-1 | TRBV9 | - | TGTGCCAGCAGCACAATCTCAGAAGCTTTCTTT | CASSTISEAFF